This T cell receptor (beta chain) was identified during a study of identical twins. Findings of the study overall: Excess twin sharing in beta out-of-frame sequences was weaker. One should note that invariant MAIT and iNKT cells could partly confound zero-insertion analyses. For monozygotic twins, models underestimated out-of-frame TCR alpha sharing.

Only healthy Caucasians were enrolled as donors. Germline V CDR1 and CDR2: SNHLY, FYNNEI. The CDR3 has 14 residues. The V end was cut by 9 bases, the J end by 0 bases, with 12 bases between. This clonotype appeared a few times. Its antigen is unidentified. TCRdb analysed the 5' RACE reads with MiXCR anew, one entry per CDR3 protein. The data hold around 680,000 distinct CDR3 sequences, with 8.6% observed a single time. The same data also went into a second study, on yellow fever vaccine responses in identical twins.

Sequenced material: PBMCs. The TCR sequence derives from a young woman in good health. This rearrangement joins TRBV2 to TRBJ2-1, with D perhaps matching TRBD2 (6 bases). Here the CDR3 DNA reads TGTGCCAGTATAGCGGTTAGCTCCTACAATGAGCAGTTCTTC. It translates to CASIAVSSYNEQFF.